The next 23 T cell receptor beta chains were all read from a single sample in a study of blood T cell repertoires in COVID-19. TCRdb's copy holds only in-frame clones and misses some; the assay was immunoSEQ multiplex PCR. The repertoire consists of 99,000 or so clones, with 85% to 90% occurring once and the leading ten covering approximately 5%. Sample: peripheral blood. Receptor source: a human donor in a cohort sampled during active COVID-19.

The rearrangement uses TRBV19 and TRBJ2-3; D is perhaps TRBD1 (6 bases). The CDR3 is 18 residues long. Deletions cut 4 bases from V and 0 bases from J, with 20 bases between. Germline V gene lookup returns CDR1 LNHDA and CDR2 SQIVND (reference sequence). Here the CDR3 reads CASSTPGQLWWSTDTQYF. As DNA, the CDR3 is TGTGCCAGTAGTACTCCCGGACAGCTATGGTGGAGCACAGATACGCAGTATTTT.

This chain links TRBV21-1 with TRBJ2-7; the DNA was not compared with TRBD2, the D call given in the table. TRBV21-1 is a documented pseudogene. CDR3 length: 20 amino acids. In DNA form, the CDR3 reads TGTGCCAGCAGCAAAGAGGGGACTAGCGGGAGGTACTCTTTCTCCTACGAGCAGTACTTC. Translated, it gives CASSKEGTSGRYSFSYEQYF.

The V gene is TRBV21-1, the J gene TRBJ2-3; the DNA was not used to check the table's D call, TRBD2. TRBV21-1 represents a pseudogene. This CDR3 spans 14 amino acids. In DNA, the CDR3 is TGTGCCAGCAGCAAAGGACTAGCGACAGATACGCAGTATTTT. Its translation: CASSKGLATDTQYF.

The J gene is TRBJ2-5, the V gene TRBV7-2; 8 bases map to TRBD1. CDR1 is SGHTA, CDR2 FQGNSA, per germline. The CDR3 has 15 residues. The junction had 5 bases not matched to a gene; V was cut back by 1 base and J by 4 bases. CDR3 DNA sequence: TGTGCCAGCAGCTTAGATAGCAGGGGGCGAGAGACCCAGTACTTC. Its protein product is CASSLDSRGRETQYF. Looking up the rest from reference TRBV7-2 and TRBJ2-5 gives the full variable domain: GAGVSQSPSNKVTEKGKDVELRCDPISGHTALYWYRQSLGQGLEFLIYFQGNSAPDKSGLPSDRFSAERTGGSVSTLTIQRTQQEDSAVYLCASSLDSRGRETQYFGPGTRLLVL.

This clone was recorded only once. This sequence joins TRBV4-1 and TRBJ1-5; 11 bases map to TRBD1. This CDR3 has 15 residues. With V trimmed by 5 bases and J by 9 bases, 9 bases remained unmatched. The germline gives CDR1 MGHRA, CDR2 YSYEKL. The CDR3 region is CASSANPGQGGPQHF. The CDR3 nucleotides read TGCGCCAGCAGCGCCAATCCGGGACAGGGGGGGCCCCAGCATTTT.

In the case of this clone: A much larger clone differs by one base, so this may be a read error. The rearrangement joins TRBV11-2 to TRBJ1-2; TRBD1 agrees at 7 bases. Unmatched junction bases numbered 2, after V lost 5 bases and J lost 2 bases. CDR1 and CDR2 (germline): SGHAT, FQNNGV. CDR3 length: 13 amino acids. CDR3 protein: CASSVDRNYGYTF. The CDR3 nucleotides read TGTGCCAGCAGCGTGGACAGGAACTATGGCTACACCTTC.

The rearrangement links TRBV5-1 to TRBJ1-1, with 8 bases fitting TRBD1. Trimming at V came to 0 bases and at J to 6 bases, leaving 10 bases not matched to a gene. Germline lookup yields CDR1 SGHRS and CDR2 YFSETQ. This CDR3 comprises 16 residues. CDR3 in DNA: TGCGCCAGCAGCTTGGATCTCGGACAGGGAGGCGCTGAAGCTTTCTTT. This sequence encodes CASSLDLGQGGAEAFF.

V gene TRBV5-4 combines with J gene TRBJ2-2; perhaps TRBD2 as D (6 bases). Looked up from germline, CDR1 is SGHNT and CDR2 is YYREEE (reference sequence). Trimming pared 0 bases from V and 6 bases from J, leaving 12 bases between. The CDR3 loop spans 15 amino acids. The chain's CDR3 is CASSLGGVKPGELFF. CDR3 coding DNA: TGTGCCAGCAGCTTGGGCGGGGTAAAACCCGGGGAGCTGTTTTTT.

V gene TRBV28 combines with J gene TRBJ1-4; D possibly corresponds to TRBD1 (6 bases). CDR1 is MDHEN, CDR2 SYDVKM, per germline. Between the trimmed V and J ends, which lost 4 bases and 6 bases, there was a span of 15 bases. This CDR3 region has 15 residues. The CDR3 is CASSSPRGSYEKLFF. CDR3 nucleotides: TGTGCCAGCAGTTCCCCCAGGGGATCATATGAAAAACTGTTTTTT.

V and J are TRBV9 and TRBJ2-2; a possible D gene is TRBD1 (5 bases). CDR1 is SGDLS and CDR2 is YYNGEE in the germline V gene. With 0 bases removed from V and 6 bases from J, the gap between germline ends came to 12 bases. The length of the CDR3 is 15 residues. Written as DNA, the CDR3 is TGTGCCAGCAGCGTAGGTGGGGCGGCGGCCGGGGAGCTGTTTTTT. Amino acid sequence: CASSVGGAAAGELFF.

This chain's CDR3 is CASSPRECRRGSNQPQHF. DNA for the CDR3: TGTGCCAGCAGCCCACGGGAGTGTAGAAGGGGTAGCAATCAGCCCCAGCATTTT. The V and J genes are TRBV21-1 and TRBJ1-5. TRBV21-1 is termed a pseudogene. The CDR3 loop spans 18 amino acids.

The V and J genes are TRBV6-6 and TRBJ2-5; 10 positions agree with TRBD1. Germline lookup yields CDR1 MNHNY and CDR2 SVGAGI (reference sequence). J gave up 4 bases and V 2 bases, and 7 bases lay outside the gene matches. The CDR3 runs to 16 residues. The CDR3 region has the DNA TGTGCCAGCAGTTACGACGGACAGGGGGTTGGAGAGACCCAGTACTTC. Encoded protein: CASSYDGQGVGETQYF.

This chain joins TRBV27 and TRBJ1-2; D call uncertain. The CDR3 is 13 amino acids. The ends were cut back, 4 bases at V and 8 bases at J, with 14 bases in the middle. Germline lookup yields CDR1 MNHEY and CDR2 SMNVEV (reference sequence). CDR3 nucleotide sequence: TGTGCCAGCAGTTATCAAGGGAGGAACGGCTACACCTTC. Its protein is CASSYQGRNGYTF.

The chain combines TRBV9 with TRBJ2-1, with 7 positions matching TRBD2. CDR3 length: 14 amino acids. V shed 0 bases and J 12 bases; nucleotides not matched to a gene: 9. Germline assignment: CDR1 SGDLS and CDR2 YYNGEE. Here the CDR3 reads CASSVATGEGWQFF. DNA of the CDR3: TGTGCCAGCAGCGTAGCTACTGGGGAGGGCTGGCAGTTCTTC.

V is TRBV6-2 or TRBV6-3 and J is TRBJ2-4; possibly TRBD1 for D (8 bases). CDR3 length: 16 amino acids. V dropped 6 bases and J dropped 4 bases, with 19 bases sitting between them. In germline, CDR1 is MNHEY, CDR2 SVGEGT. The DNA for the CDR3 is TGTGCCAGCAGCCCGGCAGCGGGACAGGAGAAAAACATTCAGTACTTC. Translated, it gives CASSPAAGQEKNIQYF.

For the CDR3, the DNA is TGTGCCAGCAGCTTAGATCTGCTCAGGGATATTGGGACTGAAGCTTTCTTT. Its translation: CASSLDLLRDIGTEAFF. V gene TRBV11-2 combines with J gene TRBJ1-1; tentative D call: TRBD1 (5 bases). The CDR3 contains 17 residues. Germline values: CDR1 SGHAT, CDR2 FQNNGV. Trimming cost V 0 bases and J 5 bases, with 19 bases left between them.

Points on this clone: Other nucleotide sequences in the sample specify the same CDR3. The rearrangement joins TRBV9 to TRBJ2-7, with TRBD1 as a possible D gene (6 bases). V lost 3 bases, J lost 5 bases, and 9 bases lay in between. The length of the CDR3 is 12 residues. CDR1 is SGDLS and CDR2 is YYNGEE in the germline V gene. The CDR3 region has the DNA TGTGCCAGCAGCGGCAGGGGAGACGAGCAGTACTTC. Translated, it gives CASSGRGDEQYF.

The chain is built from TRBV20-1 and TRBJ2-1; no clear D. V was pared by 3 bases and J by 3 bases, with 3 bases between. Germline CDR1 DFQATT, CDR2 SNEGSKA (reference sequence). The CDR3 runs to 11 residues. The CDR3 DNA is TGCAGTGCTAGCTACTACAATGAGCAGTTCTTC. Protein: CSASYYNEQFF.

The chain is built from TRBV24-1 and TRBJ2-5; the match to TRBD2 covers 7 bases. The V gene's germline CDR1 is KGHDR and CDR2 SFDVKD. CDR3 length equals 15 residues. With 4 bases clipped from V and 1 base from J, the junction kept 5 bases outside the gene matches. CDR3 in amino acids: CATSELGLGQETQYF. CDR3 coding DNA: TGTGCCACCAGTGAACTCGGACTAGGCCAAGAGACCCAGTACTTC.

For the CDR3, the DNA is TGTGCCAGCAGCCTAGGACAGGGGAATTCACCCCTCCACTTT. It specifies CASSLGQGNSPLHF. V is TRBV9 and J is TRBJ1-6; 9 bases align to TRBD1. CDR3 length: 14 residues. Germline assignment: CDR1 SGDLS and CDR2 YYNGEE. J lost 7 bases, V lost 4 bases, and 3 bases had no gene match.

CDR3 sequence: CASSPWPQSSYEQYF. In DNA, the CDR3 is TGTGCCAGCAGCCCCTGGCCCCAAAGCTCCTACGAGCAGTACTTC. This chain joins TRBV2 and TRBJ2-7, with D uncertain. Trimming stripped 6 bases from V and 0 bases from J, with 15 bases between. Per the germline V gene, CDR1 is SNHLY and CDR2 is FYNNEI. This CDR3 spans 15 amino acids.

V is TRBV4-2 and J is TRBJ2-1, with 10 bases fitting TRBD2. The CDR3 runs to 15 residues. V shed 1 base and J 5 bases; nucleotides not matched to a gene: 2. CDR1 is LGHNA, CDR2 YNFKEQ, per germline. For the CDR3, the DNA is TGTGCCAGCAGCCAAGGGAGCGGGGGGGACAATGAGCAGTTCTTC. This codes for CASSQGSGGDNEQFF.

This clone occurred once. The V and J genes are TRBV6-6 and TRBJ1-1; 7 nucleotides line up with TRBD1. The V segment lost 6 bases and the J segment 3 bases; nucleotides outside the gene matches: 13. The length of the CDR3 is 16 residues. Germline CDR1 is MNHNY and CDR2 is SVGAGI (reference sequence). Here the CDR3 reads CASSGMRDSHYTEAFF. The CDR3 bases are TGTGCCAGCAGCGGAATGAGGGACAGTCATTACACTGAAGCTTTCTTT.